This T cell receptor beta chain was identified in a study of Ad26.COV2.S vaccination and SARS-CoV-2 variants. Sequencing used immunoSEQ multiplex PCR; TCRdb keeps in-frame clones, though not all of them. The table shows some 350,000 clones, with almost 90% occurring only once. The treatment here: around 19 received Ad26.COV2.S at low or high dose, single or two shots; several received placebo; per-sample allocation not given. Specimen acquisition occurred on day 63 following the initial vaccine or placebo injection. Unmatched junction bases numbered 13, after V lost 2 bases and J lost 0 bases. Looked up from germline, CDR1 is SGHNT and CDR2 is YENEEA. This CDR3 is built from 19 residues.

The origin of this receptor is a person aged 18-60 years who received the Ad26.COV2.S COVID-19 vaccine or a placebo. This chain links TRBV11-3 with TRBJ2-4, with 7 bases identical to TRBD2. Sequenced material: peripheral blood, taken in a trial of Ad26.COV2.S vaccine versus placebo. CDR3 nucleotides: TGTGCCAGCAGCTTACTAGCGGAGTCCAGTATCCTAGCCAAAAACATTCAGTACTTC. Translation: CASSLLAESSILAKNIQYF.